This passage covers 15 T cell receptor beta chains from one sample sequenced in a study of T cell changes during pregnancy in multiple sclerosis. Profiled with immunoSEQ multiplex PCR; TCRdb holds only in-frame clones, not every one. The sample has 70,000 to 90,000 clones, around 93% seen once. This material consisted of peripheral blood, taken in the first trimester of pregnancy. The receptors here all came from a female donor with multiple sclerosis, enrolled in a pregnancy study.

The chain links TRBV2 to TRBJ1-1; D not resolved. Trimming pared 1 base from V and 1 base from J, leaving 7 bases between. Germline V gene lookup returns CDR1 SNHLY and CDR2 FYNNEI. This CDR3 is 14 amino acids long. The CDR3 nucleotides are TGTGCCAGCAGTGAAGTACAGACGAACACTGAAGCTTTCTTT. Its protein product is CASSEVQTNTEAFF.

The chain carries TRBV18 and TRBJ2-7; no clear D. Germline V gene sequence: CDR1 KGHSH, CDR2 LQKENI. The V end was cut by 1 base, the J end by 0 bases, with 7 bases between. The CDR3 covers 14 residues. The CDR3 spells CASSPRGNSYEQYF. DNA for the CDR3: TGTGCCAGCTCACCACGCGGCAACTCCTACGAGCAGTACTTC. The whole variable domain, remainder taken from reference TRBV18 and TRBJ2-7, is NAGVMQNPRHLVRRRGQEARLRCSPMKGHSHVYWYRQLPEEGLKFMVYLQKENIIDESGMPKERFSAEFPKEGPSILRIQQVVRGDSAAYFCASSPRGNSYEQYFGPGTRLTVT.

The chain is built from TRBV5-5 and TRBJ1-6; 8 bases are a match to TRBD1. Germline loops: CDR1 SGHKS, CDR2 YYEKEE (reference sequence). With V trimmed by 4 bases and J by 9 bases, 9 bases remained unmatched. The CDR3 consists of 15 residues. The CDR3, as DNA: TGTGCCAGCAGCCCTGGGACAGGTAACGGTTCACCCCTCCACTTT. Its translation is CASSPGTGNGSPLHF.

This chain uses TRBV7-9 with TRBJ2-1; 9 bases are shared with TRBD1. The CDR3 totals 11 residues. V shed 1 base and J 15 bases; nucleotides not matched to a gene: 1. Per the germline V gene, CDR1 is SEHNR and CDR2 is FQNEAQ (reference sequence). The CDR3 coding sequence is TGTGCCAGCAGCTTAGGACAGGGGGTGTTCTTC. Its protein product is CASSLGQGVFF.

This clone was found once. This chain uses TRBV14 with TRBJ2-7; D might be TRBD1 (6 bases). The V gene's germline CDR1 is SGHDN and CDR2 FVKESK. Trimming shortened V by 6 bases and J by 3 bases, and 12 bases separated the two germline ends. The CDR3 spans 13 residues. CDR3 DNA sequence: TGTGCCAGCAGTCCGACAGGCCACTACGAGCAGTACTTC. Encoded protein: CASSPTGHYEQYF.

The genes are TRBV7-6 and TRBJ2-5; 11 bases are shared with TRBD1. The J segment lost 4 bases and the V segment lost 5 bases, leaving 0 bases of the junction unmatched. CDR1 is SGHVS, CDR2 FNYEAQ, per germline. This CDR3 is built from 13 residues. CDR3 amino acids: CASSGTGGETQYF. DNA for the CDR3: TGTGCCAGCAGCGGGACAGGGGGAGAGACCCAGTACTTC.

This clone is a singleton in its sample. The genes are TRBV21-1 and TRBJ2-5; the listed D gene, TRBD1, was not tested against the DNA. TRBV21-1 constitutes a pseudogene. CDR3 length: 17 amino acids. CDR3 bases: TGTGCCAGCAGCAAATTAGGTCCCCGACAGGTACAAGAGACCCAGTACTTC. Its translation is CASSKLGPRQVQETQYF.

The chain combines TRBV28 with TRBJ2-3, with 8 bases matching TRBD1. The germline gives CDR1 MDHEN, CDR2 SYDVKM. This CDR3 is built from 13 residues. Germline trimming cut 8 bases from V and 5 bases from J; bases unmatched to any gene: 6. The CDR3 sequence is CASGQGGKDTQYF. In nucleotides, the CDR3 is TGTGCCAGCGGACAGGGTGGAAAAGATACGCAGTATTTT. Looking up the rest from reference TRBV28 and TRBJ2-3 gives the full variable domain: DVKVTQSSRYLVKRTGEKVFLECVQDMDHENMFWYRQDPGLGLRLIYFSYDVKMKEKGDIPEGYSVSREKKERFSLILESASTNQTSMYLCASGQGGKDTQYFGPGTRLTVL.

V is TRBV25-1 and J is TRBJ1-1; 7 bases line up with TRBD1. This CDR3 spans 14 amino acids. Trimming cost V 4 bases and J 5 bases; bases outside gene matches: 7. Germline lookup yields CDR1 MGHDK and CDR2 SYGVNS. CDR3 protein: CASSVTGVDTEAFF. The CDR3 DNA reads TGTGCCAGCAGTGTCACAGGGGTCGATACTGAAGCTTTCTTT.

V usage is TRBV29-1 and J usage is TRBJ2-5, with unresolved D. The V end was cut by 6 bases, the J end by 5 bases, with 7 bases between. The CDR3 consists of 10 residues. CDR1 and CDR2 from the germline V gene are SQVTM and ANQGSEA. In DNA, the CDR3 is TGCAGCGTGAGGATCGAGACCCAGTACTTC. Translating it yields CSVRIETQYF.

The V gene is TRBV27, the J gene TRBJ1-1, with D unclear. Germline CDR1 and CDR2: MNHEY and SMNVEV (reference sequence). This CDR3 is 15 amino acids long. V gave up 3 bases and J gave up 0 bases, with 11 bases separating them. The CDR3 sequence is CASSFSEDLNTEAFF. The DNA of the CDR3 is TGTGCCAGCAGTTTCTCTGAGGATTTGAACACTGAAGCTTTCTTT.

This rearrangement joins TRBV5-1 to TRBJ1-1; 7 bases agree with TRBD1. CDR3 length: 14 residues. Unmatched junction bases numbered 4, after V lost 1 base and J lost 4 bases. Germline V gives CDR1 SGHRS, CDR2 YFSETQ. The CDR3 loop is CASSLQGDLTEAFF. In DNA, the CDR3 is TGCGCCAGCAGCTTGCAGGGGGATCTCACTGAAGCTTTCTTT.

This chain uses TRBV4-3 with TRBJ2-7; D is possibly TRBD2 (5 bases). This CDR3 comprises 15 residues. V lost 0 bases to trimming and J lost 5 bases, with 14 bases between them. Germline V lookup: CDR1 LGHNA, CDR2 YSLEER. This chain's CDR3 is CASSQEWVAWDEQYF. The CDR3, as DNA: TGCGCCAGCAGCCAAGAATGGGTAGCGTGGGACGAGCAGTACTTC.

This chain joins TRBV5-1 and TRBJ1-6; 7 nucleotides agree with TRBD1. With V trimmed by 0 bases and J by 7 bases, 4 bases remained unmatched. This CDR3 is 15 amino acids long. CDR1 and CDR2 from the germline V gene are SGHRS and YFSETQ. The CDR3 protein is CASSLEAGGNSPLHF. The CDR3, as DNA: TGCGCCAGCAGCTTGGAGGCAGGGGGGAATTCACCCCTCCACTTT. The complete variable domain, with remaining parts taken from reference TRBV5-1 and TRBJ1-6, reads KAGVTQTPRYLIKTRGQQVTLSCSPISGHRSVSWYQQTPGQGLQFLFEYFSETQRNKGNFPGRFSGRQFSNSRSEMNVSTLELGDSALYLCASSLEAGGNSPLHFGNGTRLTVT.

This clone showed up just once. The chain combines TRBV2 with TRBJ2-7; 7 bases map to TRBD1. The CDR3 has 13 amino acids. V trimming: 6 bases; J trimming: 5 bases; junction bases outside the gene matches: 7. Per the germline V gene, CDR1 is SNHLY and CDR2 is FYNNEI. In nucleotides, the CDR3 is TGTGCCAGCAGGTTAACAGGGGATGACGAGCAGTACTTC. It codes for CASRLTGDDEQYF. The variable domain in full, with the rest retrieved from reference TRBV2 and TRBJ2-7, is EPEVTQTPSHQVTQMGQEVILRCVPISNHLYFYWYRQILGQKVEFLVSFYNNEISEKSEIFDDQFSVERPDGSNFTLKIRSTKLEDSAMYFCASRLTGDDEQYFGPGTRLTVT.